A single sample gave rise to the 28 T cell receptor beta chains below, sequenced in a study of glioma-infiltrating T cells after dendritic cell vaccination. Profiled with immunoSEQ multiplex PCR; TCRdb holds only in-frame clones, not every one. The sample comprises about 92,000 clones, 70% to 90% of which are singletons, and 15% to 18% rests with the top ten. Sequenced here: blood, sampled before dendritic cell vaccination. The source is a human donor with glioblastoma.

The chain has TRBV5-4 and TRBJ1-3, with 9 bases that match TRBD1. V shed 4 bases and J 4 bases; nucleotides not matched to a gene: 6. Per germline, CDR1 SGHNT and CDR2 YYREEE (reference sequence). The length of the CDR3 is 15 residues. CDR3 in amino acids: CASSVQGAGGNTIYF. CDR3 in DNA: TGTGCCAGCAGCGTACAGGGGGCGGGGGGAAACACCATATATTTT. The full variable domain, with the rest looked up from reference TRBV5-4 and TRBJ1-3, is ETGVTQSPTHLIKTRGQQVTLRCSSQSGHNTVSWYQQALGQGPQFIFQYYREEENGRGNFPPRFSGLQFPNYSSELNVNALELDDSALYLCASSVQGAGGNTIYFGEGSWLTVV.

The chain combines TRBV6-1 with TRBJ1-2; 7 bases are a match to TRBD1. Trimming at V came to 4 bases and at J to 3 bases, leaving 8 bases not matched to a gene. This CDR3 contains 15 residues. Germline assignment: CDR1 MNHNS and CDR2 SASEGT. The DNA for the CDR3 is TGTGCCAGCAGTGCCCGGCAGGGGGGCGACTATGGCTACACCTTC. This gives the protein CASSARQGGDYGYTF.

The V call is TRBV19, the J call TRBJ1-4; D may be TRBD1 (5 bases). V shed 5 bases and J shed 6 bases, with 13 bases lying between them. The CDR3 has 14 amino acids. From germline, CDR1 is LNHDA and CDR2 SQIVND (reference sequence). The CDR3 loop reads CASSSQGGYEKLFF. The CDR3 DNA reads TGTGCCAGTAGTTCGCAGGGTGGTTATGAAAAACTGTTTTTT.

The chain is built from TRBV7-6 and TRBJ2-3; weak D call: TRBD2 (6 bases). V was cut by 5 bases and J by 2 bases, with 14 bases left in between. The CDR3 sequence is 15 residues long. In germline, CDR1 is SGHVS, CDR2 FNYEAQ. CDR3 coding DNA: TGTGCCAGCAGCGCGGTTTCGGGGGTCACAGATACGCAGTATTTT. Translating gives CASSAVSGVTDTQYF. The whole variable domain, remainder taken from reference TRBV7-6 and TRBJ2-3, is GAGVSQSPRYKVTKRGQDVALRCDPISGHVSLYWYRQALGQGPEFLTYFNYEAQQDKSGLPNDRFSAERPEGSISTLTIQRTEQRDSAMYRCASSAVSGVTDTQYFGPGTRLTVL.

The J gene is TRBJ1-1, the V gene TRBV29-1; the match to TRBD1 covers 8 bases. Per the germline V gene, CDR1 is SQVTM and CDR2 is ANQGSEA. CDR3 length equals 15 residues. V shed 8 bases, J shed 3 bases, and the junction held 14 bases outside the gene matches. The CDR3 coding sequence is TGCAGCTCCAGGGGGCACGGGACTAAGGACACTGAAGCTTTCTTT. Amino acids: CSSRGHGTKDTEAFF.

The chain joins TRBV25-1 to TRBJ2-2, with 9 bases that match TRBD1. The V segment lost 4 bases and the J segment 2 bases; nucleotides outside the gene matches: 5. Germline-derived CDR1 and CDR2 are MGHDK and SYGVNS. This CDR3 is built from 16 residues. CDR3 amino acids: CASSVPGQGNTGELFF. In nucleotides, the CDR3 is TGTGCCAGCAGTGTCCCGGGACAGGGAAACACCGGGGAGCTGTTTTTT.

CDR3 region: CASSPLAAGGNTEAFF. The DNA for the CDR3 is TGTGCCAGCAGCCCCCTGGCCGCAGGGGGCAACACTGAAGCTTTCTTT. The chain uses TRBV5-6 and TRBJ1-1; 8 bases map to TRBD1. CDR3 length: 16 residues. V shed 4 bases and J 2 bases; nucleotides not matched to a gene: 10. From germline, CDR1 is SGHDT and CDR2 YYEEEE.

This chain uses TRBV30 with TRBJ2-1; D may be TRBD1 (6 bases). CDR3 size: 12 residues. The V and J ends lost 0 bases and 7 bases respectively, with 7 bases between them. Germline assignment: CDR1 GTSNPN and CDR2 SVGIG (reference sequence). CDR3 sequence reads: CAWSVRGNEQFF. The CDR3 DNA reads TGTGCCTGGAGTGTAAGGGGGAATGAGCAGTTCTTC. The variable domain in full, with the rest retrieved from reference TRBV30 and TRBJ2-1, is SQTIHQWPATLVQPVGSPLSLECTVEGTSNPNLYWYRQAAGRGLQLLFYSVGIGQISSEVPQNLSASRPQDRQFILSSKKLLLSDSGFYLCAWSVRGNEQFFGPGTRLTVL.

The rearrangement links TRBV28 to TRBJ1-2; 8 bases map to TRBD1. V shed 5 bases, J shed 2 bases, and the junction held 7 bases outside the gene matches. The length of the CDR3 is 15 residues. Looked up from germline, CDR1 is MDHEN and CDR2 is SYDVKM. The chain's CDR3 is CASSSDRGGNYGYTF. The CDR3 nucleotides read TGTGCCAGCAGTAGTGACAGGGGCGGAAACTATGGCTACACCTTC.

The genes are TRBV28 and TRBJ2-3, with TRBD2 identical over 9 bases. Germline V CDR1 and CDR2: MDHEN, SYDVKM. CDR3 length: 18 amino acids. The V gene end was trimmed by 3 bases and the J gene end by 0 bases; junction bases not matched to a gene: 10. This chain's CDR3 is CASSFVLLLAGSTDTQYF. In DNA, the CDR3 is TGTGCCAGCAGTTTCGTCCTATTGCTAGCGGGGAGCACAGATACGCAGTATTTT.

This clone has only a few counts. This rearrangement joins TRBV6-1 to TRBJ2-1; D is undetermined. V was trimmed by 7 bases and J by 6 bases, leaving 16 bases between them. The germline CDR1 and CDR2 sequences are MNHNS and SASEGT. The CDR3 runs 14 residues. The CDR3 DNA sequence: TGTGCCAGCAAGAATACCGTCTCGAGCAATGAGCAGTTCTTC. Protein: CASKNTVSSNEQFF.

The J gene is TRBJ1-6, the V gene TRBV28; no definite D call. The CDR3 loop spans 16 amino acids. Looked up from germline, CDR1 is MDHEN and CDR2 is SYDVKM. Trimming pared 4 bases from V and 0 bases from J, leaving 10 bases between. As DNA, the CDR3 is TGTGCCAGCAGTTGGGCCCTTAGCTCCTATAATTCACCCCTCCACTTT. Translating gives CASSWALSSYNSPLHF.

This chain joins TRBV7-3 and TRBJ2-1; D may be TRBD2 (5 bases). The CDR3 totals 15 residues. CDR1 and CDR2 from the germline V gene are SGHTA and FQGTGA. Between the trimmed V and J ends, which lost 2 bases and 2 bases, there was a span of 10 bases. CDR3 region: CASSLEGRPYNEQFF. The CDR3, as DNA: TGTGCCAGCAGCTTAGAGGGAAGGCCCTACAATGAGCAGTTCTTC.

This chain joins TRBV5-6 and TRBJ1-1, with 8 bases fitting TRBD1. CDR1 SGHDT and CDR2 YYEEEE come from the germline V gene. The CDR3 is 15 amino acids. After removal of 3 bases from V and 0 bases from J, the junction contained 4 bases not matched to a gene. The DNA for the CDR3 is TGTGCCAGCAGCTCCGGGACAGGAATGAACACTGAAGCTTTCTTT. Protein: CASSSGTGMNTEAFF.

The rearrangement uses TRBV7-6 and TRBJ2-3, with 11 positions matching TRBD2. CDR1 and CDR2 from the germline V gene are SGHVS and FNYEAQ. V gave up 5 bases and J gave up 0 bases; unmatched junction bases: 4. This CDR3 spans 16 amino acids. CDR3 protein: CASSQLAGVSTDTQYF. CDR3 bases: TGTGCCAGCAGCCAACTAGCGGGAGTTAGCACAGATACGCAGTATTTT.

This chain joins TRBV2 and TRBJ2-3, with 9 bases matching TRBD2. J was trimmed by 0 bases and V by 5 bases; bases with no gene match: 12. The length of the CDR3 is 18 residues. CDR1 is SNHLY, CDR2 FYNNEI, per germline. The CDR3 DNA reads as TGTGCCAGCAGTAGCTTAGCGGGAGACCCTTCTAGCACAGATACGCAGTATTTT. It encodes CASSSLAGDPSSTDTQYF.

The chain links TRBV7-2 to TRBJ2-7; 15 bases are a match to TRBD2. With 5 bases clipped from V and 10 bases from J, the junction kept 9 bases outside the gene matches. Germline V gene lookup returns CDR1 SGHTA and CDR2 FQGNSA. The CDR3 is made up of 15 amino acids. CDR3 DNA sequence: TGTGCCAGCAGCGAGAGGACTAGCGGGGGGGCGGTACAGTACTTC. Translated, it gives CASSERTSGGAVQYF.

J is TRBJ1-2 and V is TRBV18, with 11 bases that match TRBD1. CDR1 and CDR2 (germline): KGHSH, LQKENI. The CDR3 consists of 13 residues. The trim removed 5 bases at V and 8 bases at J, leaving 4 bases unmatched. CDR3: CASSKGTGGGYTF. The CDR3 DNA reads TGTGCCAGCTCAAAAGGGACAGGGGGAGGCTACACCTTC.

This chain joins TRBV6-6 and TRBJ2-5, with 7 nucleotides matching TRBD2. Germline CDR1 reads MNHNY; CDR2 reads SVGAGI (reference sequence). CDR3 size: 14 residues. With V trimmed by 2 bases and J by 4 bases, 4 bases remained unmatched. The CDR3 nucleotides read TGTGCCAGCAGTTACCCCTTAGCGGGAGAGACCCAGTACTTC. It yields the protein CASSYPLAGETQYF.

The CDR3 coding sequence is TGTGCCAGCAGTTTACTCACACAGAGCTCTGGAAACACCATATATTTT. It is translated as CASSLLTQSSGNTIYF. The chain uses TRBV28 and TRBJ1-3; D uncertain. CDR3 length equals 16 residues. V lost 2 bases, J lost 0 bases, and 11 bases lay in between. From germline, CDR1 is MDHEN and CDR2 SYDVKM.

This clone appeared a single time. The rearrangement joins TRBV28 to TRBJ1-2; 9 nucleotides line up with TRBD1. CDR1 and CDR2 from the germline V gene are MDHEN and SYDVKM. The V segment lost 2 bases and the J segment 4 bases; nucleotides outside the gene matches: 2. This CDR3 is 14 amino acids long. The CDR3 region is CASSLRGQGYGYTF. The DNA of the CDR3 is TGTGCCAGCAGTTTACGGGGACAGGGCTATGGCTACACCTTC.

CDR3 sequence reads: CASRLGLNGETQYF. The CDR3 DNA is TGTGCCAGCAGACTTGGACTTAACGGGGAGACCCAGTACTTC. The J gene is TRBJ2-5, the V gene TRBV27; the D gene is possibly TRBD2 (5 bases). V lost 6 bases and J lost 5, with 16 bases in between. The CDR3 consists of 14 residues. Germline V gene data show CDR1 as MNHEY and CDR2 as SMNVEV (reference sequence).

The chain uses TRBV27 and TRBJ2-5, with 9 nucleotides matching TRBD2. The CDR3 sequence is 14 residues long. Trimming at V came to 2 bases and at J to 5 bases, leaving 3 bases not matched to a gene. Per the germline V gene, CDR1 is MNHEY and CDR2 is SMNVEV (reference sequence). CDR3 sequence (DNA): TGTGCCAGCAGTTTAGCGGGGGGGCGGGAGACCCAGTACTTC. Amino acid sequence: CASSLAGGRETQYF.

The chain carries TRBV19 and TRBJ1-6; 10 positions agree with TRBD1. CDR1 and CDR2 from the germline V gene are LNHDA and SQIVND (reference sequence). The CDR3 is made up of 13 amino acids. V lost 8 bases, J lost 7 bases, and 2 bases stayed unmatched. The DNA of the CDR3 is TGTGCCAGTTGGACAGGGGGAAATTCACCCCTCCACTTT. Its translation is CASWTGGNSPLHF.

The V and J genes are TRBV7-9 and TRBJ2-5; TRBD1 agrees at 10 bases. V dropped 5 bases and J dropped 5; count of bases not matched to a gene: 8. The CDR3 totals 15 residues. Germline lookup yields CDR1 SEHNR and CDR2 FQNEAQ (reference sequence). The CDR3 DNA reads as TGTGCCAGCAGCCGAGACAGGGGGCTTGGGGAGACCCAGTACTTC. It translates to CASSRDRGLGETQYF.

V and J are TRBV5-1 and TRBJ2-2, with D possibly being TRBD1 (5 bases). There are 14 residues in the CDR3. The V end was cut by 4 bases, the J end by 4 bases, with 11 bases between. Germline lookup yields CDR1 SGHRS and CDR2 YFSETQ. The CDR3 protein is CASSNTGPTGELFF. The CDR3 nucleotides read TGCGCCAGCAGCAATACAGGACCCACCGGGGAGCTGTTTTTT.

The chain combines TRBV7-9 with TRBJ1-6; D remains ambiguous. V gave up 5 bases and J gave up 2 bases, with 7 bases separating them. The CDR3 has 14 amino acids. The germline gives CDR1 SEHNR, CDR2 FQNEAQ (reference sequence). This chain's CDR3 is CASSVQTYNSPLHF. CDR3 bases: TGTGCCAGCAGCGTACAAACCTATAATTCACCCCTCCACTTT.

The chain couples TRBV2 to TRBJ1-2, with 7 bases fitting TRBD1. The CDR3 is 15 amino acids. V dropped 6 bases and J dropped 5; count of bases not matched to a gene: 12. Germline CDR1 is SNHLY and CDR2 is FYNNEI. CDR3 loop: CASSENSGTAYGYTF. Here the CDR3 DNA reads TGTGCCAGCAGCGAAAACTCCGGGACAGCATATGGCTACACCTTC.